What follows are 15 T cell receptor beta chains derived from one specimen sequenced in a study of CXCR3-negative and CXCR3-positive naive CD8 T cells. Libraries of TRB cDNA were made by 5' RACE and carried UMIs. From its re-call of the 5' RACE reads, TCRdb lists each CDR3 protein once, without DNA. The sample has around 8,000 distinct CDR3 sequences, and its top ten clones hold approximately 1.6%. Sequencing was performed on naive CXCR3- CD8+ T cells from blood. As for subset: CD45RO-CCR7+CD27+CD95- naive CD8+ T cells lacking CXCR3 (TNR3-). The receptors stem from a human donor in good health. Some clones in this sample may be carry-over from other donors' samples.

The chain carries TRBV29-1 and TRBJ2-1; TCRdb gives TRBD2 as the D gene, but with no DNA this cannot be confirmed. The germline V gene encodes CDR1 SQVTM and CDR2 ANQGSEA. The CDR3 is 14 residues long. Here the CDR3 reads CSALSGSGIVEQFF.

The gene calls are TRBV7-3 and TRBJ2-1. The CDR3 extends over 13 amino acids. Germline CDR1 reads SGHTA; CDR2 reads FQGTGA. The CDR3 sequence: CASSPTSYNEQFF.

J is TRBJ2-1 and V is TRBV21-1; no DNA is available, so the TRBD1 call from TCRdb remains unchecked. TRBV21-1 is annotated as a pseudogene. This CDR3 region has 15 residues. The CDR3 is CASSMSRPGNNEQFF.

This clonotype ranks as medium-sized (0.01 to 0.1%) in terms of frequency. V is TRBV7-6 and J is TRBJ2-7; checking the TCRdb D call of TRBD1 is not possible without DNA. Germline values: CDR1 SGHVS, CDR2 FNYEAQ. This CDR3 region has 16 residues. The CDR3 region is CASSLVGTGGPYEQYF. The entire variable domain, with the rest obtained from reference TRBV7-6 and TRBJ2-7, is as follows: GAGVSQSPRYKVTKRGQDVALRCDPISGHVSLYWYRQALGQGPEFLTYFNYEAQQDKSGLPNDRFSAERPEGSISTLTIQRTEQRDSAMYRCASSLVGTGGPYEQYFGPGTRLTVT.

The V gene is TRBV4-1, the J gene TRBJ2-1; with no DNA, the TCRdb D assignment of TRBD2 cannot be verified. The CDR3 is 19 residues long. The germline CDR1 and CDR2 sequences are MGHRA and YSYEKL. The CDR3 spells CASSQSAPMTSGYRNEQFF.

Considering frequency, this clonotype is medium-sized. The chain uses TRBV29-1 and TRBJ1-3. The CDR3 consists of 13 residues. CDR1 and CDR2 (germline): SQVTM, ANQGSEA. CDR3: CSALFTSGNTIYF.

The rearrangement joins TRBV28 to TRBJ2-7; the D gene TCRdb calls, TRBD1, cannot be checked with no DNA. Germline CDR1 is MDHEN and CDR2 is SYDVKM. The CDR3 runs to 14 residues. Here the CDR3 reads CASSPPDRPYEQYF.

V and J are TRBV20-1 and TRBJ2-3; lacking DNA, the TRBD2 call made by TCRdb goes unchecked. Germline V gene sequence: CDR1 DFQATT, CDR2 SNEGSKA (reference sequence). This CDR3 has 17 amino acids. CDR3 sequence: CSARDPSGSPSTDTQYF.

V usage is TRBV20-1 and J usage is TRBJ2-7; the TCRdb D gene call, TRBD1, has no DNA to confirm it. CDR3 size: 14 residues. In germline, CDR1 is DFQATT, CDR2 SNEGSKA (reference sequence). This chain's CDR3 is CSARSGDQPYEQYF.

The chain joins TRBV6-1 to TRBJ1-5; there is no DNA to check the TCRdb D call of TRBD1. Per germline, CDR1 MNHNS and CDR2 SASEGT. The CDR3 contains 15 residues. The chain's CDR3 is CASTPSVGAGQPQHF.

The chain has TRBV3-1 and TRBJ2-1. The CDR3 has 13 residues. Germline CDR1 and CDR2: LGHDT and YNNKEL (reference sequence). The CDR3 is CASSQDRRNEQFF.

According to its frequency, this clonotype is medium-sized (0.01 to 0.1%). The rearrangement uses TRBV18 and TRBJ2-7; TCRdb proposes TRBD1, but this gene call is untestable without DNA. Germline values: CDR1 KGHSH, CDR2 LQKENI. This CDR3 contains 14 residues. CDR3 amino acids: CASCSDRDPYEQYF. The variable domain in full, completed from reference TRBV18 and TRBJ2-7, reads NAGVMQNPRHLVRRRGQEARLRCSPMKGHSHVYWYRQLPEEGLKFMVYLQKENIIDESGMPKERFSAEFPKEGPSILRIQQVVRGDSAAYFCASCSDRDPYEQYFGPGTRLTVT.

Frequency places this clonotype as medium-sized (0.01 to 0.1%). The genes are TRBV4-2 and TRBJ1-1. This CDR3 contains 13 residues. Looked up from germline, CDR1 is LGHNA and CDR2 is YNFKEQ. This CDR3 reads CASSPFVGSEAFF.

V is TRBV7-9 and J is TRBJ1-5; TCRdb reports TRBD1, a call that lacks DNA to check it against. This CDR3 region has 14 residues. Germline CDR1 SEHNR, CDR2 FQNEAQ (reference sequence). The CDR3 loop is CASSLTGSNQPQHF. The full variable domain, in which reference TRBV7-9 and TRBJ1-5 provide the parts outside the CDR3, is DTGVSQNPRHKITKRGQNVTFRCDPISEHNRLYWYRQTLGQGPEFLTYFQNEAQLEKSRLLSDRFSAERPKGSFSTLEIQRTEQGDSAMYLCASSLTGSNQPQHFGDGTRLSIL.

Frequency places this clonotype as medium-sized. The chain links TRBV5-1 to TRBJ2-7; there is no DNA to check the TCRdb D call of TRBD1. The CDR3 is 16 residues long. Germline V gene sequence: CDR1 SGHRS, CDR2 YFSETQ. The CDR3 protein is CASSLAGAGEHYEQYF.